These T cell receptor beta chains were read from a single sample in a study of blood T cell repertoires in COVID-19. Generated by immunoSEQ multiplex PCR, the TCRdb table keeps only in-frame clones and is missing some. Among 150,000 to 200,000 clones, about 85% were seen once, and the ten largest hold 9.8%. Sequencing was done on a sample of peripheral blood. These receptors were collected from a woman of 80 years or more with acute or convalescent COVID-19. Each CDR3 is given without its conserved first and last residue. The order of the fields is clone size, V gene, CDR3 protein. Size is stated for part of the rows, as once, few or many counts, or as a class when the clone is expanded.

>-|TRBV6-6
ASNPPGTSGQETQY
>-|TRBV19
ASSMTAGVYGYT
>-|TRBV12-3/TRBV12-4
ASRQGAVEAF
>-|TRBV10-3
ATFENGGVSEQY
>-|TRBV7-2
ASSLGQGALEQY
>-|TRBV2
ASSAVSGANVLT
>-|TRBV7-2
ASSFAGDRETQY
>few|TRBV5-4
ASSLDSQETQY
>-|TRBV11-2
ASSLDSLANYGYT
>once|TRBV6-5
ASAGQLNQPQH
>-|TRBV6-5
ASRRQEEAF
>-|TRBV7-2
ASSLRTSGFSYEQY
>-|TRBV2
ASSQTERETQY
>-|TRBV15
ATRPGLSNTEAF
>-|TRBV3-1/TRBV3-2
ASSLTAPYNEQF
>-|TRBV6-2/TRBV6-3
ASRPTGGDNGYT
>-|TRBV20-1
SASGAPGGSPRNTIY
>-|TRBV27
ASSLSFGGADGYT
>-|TRBV7-6
ASSLARRGQGSNQPQH
>-|TRBV18
ASSPPRPGGGLPYEQY
>-|TRBV4-1
ASSQDPMRGLETQY
>-|TRBV9
ASSVDRGTTFYNEQF
>-|TRBV3-1/TRBV3-2
ASSRRDRGGEKLF
>-|TRBV6-2/TRBV6-3
ASSGPSGGLETQY
>once|TRBV11-2
ASRSGQTLSGNTIY
>-|TRBV6-5
AIRTGMNTEAF
>-|TRBV11-2
ASSFGEPDYNEQF
>-|TRBV10-3
AIRPDRGKYEQY
>-|TRBV30
AWRQGGTDTQY
>-|TRBV3-1/TRBV3-2
ASSQSSGSSTDTQY
>-|TRBV25-1
ASRRDGANYGYT
>-|TRBV5-1
ASSLASGGSNEQF
>-|TRBV6-5
ASKPGQSNSYEQY
>few|TRBV3-1/TRBV3-2
ASSPSARGSGNTIY
>-|TRBV6-5
ASSYGGADTEAF
>-|TRBV19
ASSDRPSYGYT
>-|TRBV9
ASSVGQPGPYEQY
>few|TRBV19
ASSNAWPNTGELF
>-|TRBV7-9
ASSLSGYEQY
>medium-sized|TRBV6-4
ASSGGTSGGNEQF